The 27 T cell receptor beta chains below were found in one sample sequenced in a study of T-cell memory formation after mild COVID-19. TCRdb reprocessed the 5' RACE reads via MiXCR and lists one record per CDR3 protein. The repertoire includes around 260,000 distinct CDR3 sequences, 15% to 20% of them detected once, and 22% sits in the top ten. The sample comprised PBMCs or a T cell subset sorted from them (not recorded which). These receptors all come from a young man who had mild COVID-19 (a few samples of this study predate the infection). Cell type and time point are not known.

The chain combines TRBV7-9 with TRBJ1-5; D is uncertain. The V gene lost 5 bases and the J gene lost 1 base, with 6 bases spanning the gap. The germline V gene has CDR1 SEHNR and CDR2 FQNEAQ (reference sequence). The CDR3 loop spans 13 amino acids. CDR3 sequence reads: CASSGGSNQPQHF. The DNA for the CDR3 is TGTGCCAGCAGCGGAGGGAGCAATCAGCCCCAGCATTTT.

There are a few counts of this clonotype. The chain couples TRBV7-2 to TRBJ1-3; no firm D call. The V gene lost 5 bases and the J gene lost 7 bases, with 15 bases spanning the gap. Per germline, CDR1 SGHTA and CDR2 FQGNSA. This CDR3 has 14 amino acids. DNA for the CDR3: TGTGCCAGCAGCCCAGGAGGGAGGATGAACACCATATATTTT. It is translated as CASSPGGRMNTIYF.

In this sample, this clonotype turned up many times. The J gene is TRBJ1-1, the V gene TRBV29-1; D uncertain. This CDR3 has 10 amino acids. Germline CDR1 reads SQVTM; CDR2 reads ANQGSEA. With 6 bases removed from V and 3 bases from J, the gap between germline ends came to 5 bases. DNA for the CDR3: TGCAGCGTCGGGGACACTGAAGCTTTCTTT. This sequence encodes CSVGDTEAFF.

The chain employs TRBV3-1 and TRBJ2-2; D possibly corresponds to TRBD1 (6 bases). There are 18 residues in the CDR3. Looked up from germline, CDR1 is LGHDT and CDR2 is YNNKEL (reference sequence). V dropped 3 bases and J dropped 3 bases, with 20 bases sitting between them. CDR3 coding DNA: TGTGCCAGCAGCCACGCCAGGGGACGTGGTTCGCACACCGGGGAGCTGTTTTTT. Translating it yields CASSHARGRGSHTGELFF.

The gene calls are TRBV7-6 and TRBJ2-7; 7 nucleotides match TRBD1. CDR3 length: 14 residues. The germline V gene encodes CDR1 SGHVS and CDR2 FNYEAQ. Trimming cost V 5 bases and J 2 bases; bases outside gene matches: 6. The DNA of the CDR3 is TGTGCCAGCAGCCCAAGACAGGGCACCTACGAGCAGTACGTC. Amino acids: CASSPRQGTYEQYV.

This clonotype has a handful of counts. The V call is TRBV7-6, the J call TRBJ2-6, with TRBD1 identical over 7 bases. The length of the CDR3 is 19 residues. V shed 6 bases, J shed 1 base, and the junction held 15 bases outside the gene matches. From germline, CDR1 is SGHVS and CDR2 FNYEAQ. The CDR3 region has the DNA TGTGCCAGCAGTCCACCTCACGAGGCAGGGGGTTCTGGGGCCAACGTCCTGACTTTC. It is translated as CASSPPHEAGGSGANVLTF.

The gene calls are TRBV7-2 and TRBJ2-3, with TRBD2 as a possible D gene (7 bases). V shed 5 bases and J shed 5 bases, with 14 bases lying between them. This CDR3 has 14 residues. Germline-derived CDR1 and CDR2 are SGHTA and FQGNSA. In nucleotides, the CDR3 is TGTGCCAGCAGCGCGCGGGGGCGAGAAGATACGCAGTATTTT. Translation: CASSARGREDTQYF.

The chain combines TRBV4-2 with TRBJ2-5; a possible D gene is TRBD2 (6 bases). The CDR3 spans 16 residues. The germline V gene encodes CDR1 LGHNA and CDR2 YNFKEQ. Trimming took 1 base from V and 5 from J, leaving 17 bases between them. CDR3 bases: TGTGCCAGCAGCCAAGGGAATGCGGGACTTGGGGAGACCCAGTACTTC. It specifies CASSQGNAGLGETQYF.

J is TRBJ2-2 and V is TRBV6-5, with D possibly matching TRBD2 (6 bases). CDR3 length equals 14 residues. Trimming shortened V by 8 bases and J by 5 bases, and 15 bases separated the two germline ends. Germline V gives CDR1 MNHEY, CDR2 SVGAGI. The CDR3 is CASRRLGETGELFF. The DNA for the CDR3 is TGTGCCAGCCGGCGACTAGGAGAAACCGGGGAGCTGTTTTTT.

As DNA, the CDR3 is TGCGCCAGCAGCTTGTCCGGGACAGACTACAATGAGCAGTTCTTC. This codes for CASSLSGTDYNEQFF. This chain links TRBV5-1 with TRBJ2-1, with 7 bases that match TRBD1. This CDR3 comprises 15 residues. J was trimmed by 3 bases and V by 1 base; bases with no gene match: 4. Germline V gene sequence: CDR1 SGHRS, CDR2 YFSETQ.

The rearrangement links TRBV5-8 to TRBJ1-2; no clear D gene. The germline V gene encodes CDR1 SGHTS and CDR2 YDEGEE. This CDR3 has 13 amino acids. Between the trimmed V and J ends, which lost 5 bases and 1 base, there was a span of 9 bases. Here the CDR3 DNA reads TGTGCCAGCAGGGACGGATATAACTATGGCTACACCTTC. It translates to CASRDGYNYGYTF. The whole variable domain, filled in from reference TRBV5-8 and TRBJ1-2, reads EAGVTQSPTHLIKTRGQQATLRCSPISGHTSVYWYQQALGLGLQFLLWYDEGEERNRGNFPPRFSGRQFPNYSSELNVNALELEDSALYLCASRDGYNYGYTFGSGTRLTVV.

The rearrangement joins TRBV5-1 to TRBJ2-7, with TRBD1 as a possible D gene (5 bases). The germline gives CDR1 SGHRS, CDR2 YFSETQ. Trimming left V 3 bases short and J 5 bases short, with 12 bases between. The CDR3 loop spans 13 amino acids. The CDR3 DNA sequence: TGCGCCAGCAGCTCAGCAGGGATGCACGAGCAGTACTTC. Protein: CASSSAGMHEQYF.

This clonotype was found a few times. V usage is TRBV7-2 and J usage is TRBJ2-2; no definite D call. CDR3 length: 13 amino acids. Germline-derived CDR1 and CDR2 are SGHTA and FQGNSA. Trimming took 2 bases from V and 7 from J, leaving 8 bases between them. Written as DNA, the CDR3 is TGTGCCAGCAGCTTAAGTAGGCACGGGGAGCTGTTTTTT. Translating it yields CASSLSRHGELFF. Based on the CDR3 plus reference TRBV7-2 and TRBJ2-2, the full variable domain is GAGVSQSPSNKVTEKGKDVELRCDPISGHTALYWYRQSLGQGLEFLIYFQGNSAPDKSGLPSDRFSAERTGGSVSTLTIQRTQQEDSAVYLCASSLSRHGELFFGEGSRLTVL.

This chain connects TRBV2 to TRBJ2-3; TRBD1 agrees at 10 bases. Germline CDR1 and CDR2: SNHLY and FYNNEI. The CDR3 is 15 residues long. Germline trimming cut 10 bases from V and 5 bases from J; bases unmatched to any gene: 12. Here the CDR3 reads CATGGGTGAQDTQYF. In nucleotides, the CDR3 is TGTGCCACGGGTGGAGGGACAGGGGCGCAAGATACGCAGTATTTT.

The chain employs TRBV6-2 or TRBV6-3 and TRBJ2-1, with a possible D match to TRBD2 (5 bases). V lost 6 bases and J lost 4, with 19 bases in between. The CDR3 is 16 amino acids. Germline values: CDR1 MNHEY, CDR2 SVGEGT. The CDR3 reads CASSRKSGLAYNEQFF. CDR3 DNA: TGTGCCAGCAGCAGAAAATCGGGCCTAGCTTACAATGAGCAGTTCTTC.

In its sample, this clonotype was seen a few times. V gene TRBV4-2 combines with J gene TRBJ2-3; TRBD2 is a possible D gene (6 bases). Trimming removed 0 bases from V and 3 bases from J, with 10 bases in between. Germline V gives CDR1 LGHNA, CDR2 YNFKEQ. The length of the CDR3 is 15 residues. CDR3 DNA sequence: TGTGCCAGCAGCCAAGAGGCTGCGGGAACAGATACGCAGTATTTT. This gives the protein CASSQEAAGTDTQYF.

J is TRBJ1-6 and V is TRBV10-2; D is perhaps TRBD1 (6 bases). Germline CDR1 WSHSY, CDR2 SAAADI. The ends were cut back, 2 bases at V and 10 bases at J, with 12 bases in the middle. The CDR3 covers 14 residues. The CDR3 coding sequence is TGCGCCAGCAGTGAGGCAGGGGTTCTCTCACCCCTCCACTTT. It specifies CASSEAGVLSPLHF.

CDR3 nucleotides: TGTGCCAGCAGCCCACCCCTGTTCATATACCGAACTGTGTATAGCAATCAGCCCCAGCATTTT. It encodes CASSPPLFIYRTVYSNQPQHF. The chain uses TRBV7-9 and TRBJ1-5; no clear D gene. CDR3 size: 21 residues. Germline V gene sequence: CDR1 SEHNR, CDR2 FQNEAQ (reference sequence). V gave up 5 bases and J gave up 0 bases, with 29 bases separating them. Drawing the rest from reference TRBV7-9 and TRBJ1-5, the complete variable domain is DTGVSQNPRHKITKRGQNVTFRCDPISEHNRLYWYRQTLGQGPEFLTYFQNEAQLEKSRLLSDRFSAERPKGSFSTLEIQRTEQGDSAMYLCASSPPLFIYRTVYSNQPQHFGDGTRLSIL.

This clonotype was found a few times. This rearrangement joins TRBV5-6 to TRBJ2-2, with TRBD1 matching 7 bases. The germline V gene has CDR1 SGHDT and CDR2 YYEEEE. The V gene end was trimmed by 1 base and the J gene end by 5 bases; junction bases not matched to a gene: 8. The CDR3 covers 16 residues. The CDR3 nucleotides read TGTGCCAGCAGCTTGCCCCCCAGGGGGTCGACCGGGGAGCTGTTTTTT. This encodes CASSLPPRGSTGELFF.

CDR3 sequence: CASSQGPDGTDTQYF. As DNA, the CDR3 is TGCGCCAGCAGCCAAGGCCCCGATGGCACAGATACGCAGTATTTT. The V and J genes are TRBV4-3 and TRBJ2-3; D is unresolved. V dropped 1 base and J dropped 1 base, with 9 bases sitting between them. The CDR3 contains 15 residues. Germline assignment: CDR1 LGHNA and CDR2 YSLEER.

The chain couples TRBV9 to TRBJ2-3, with D unclear. V was pared by 0 bases and J by 5 bases, with 16 bases between. There are 16 residues in the CDR3. From germline, CDR1 is SGDLS and CDR2 YYNGEE. CDR3 DNA: TGTGCCAGCAGCGTAGAGGTAGTGCCCCCCCAAGATACGCAGTATTTT. As protein: CASSVEVVPPQDTQYF.

At least ten counts were recorded for this clonotype. The rearrangement uses TRBV4-1 and TRBJ1-1; D is perhaps TRBD1 (5 bases). From germline, CDR1 is MGHRA and CDR2 YSYEKL. V was shortened by 1 base and J by 6 bases, with 12 bases between the two germline ends. The CDR3 has 14 amino acids. The CDR3 region is CASSQGGGWAEAFF. For the CDR3, the DNA is TGCGCCAGCAGCCAAGGTGGGGGGTGGGCTGAAGCTTTCTTT.

This clonotype was picked up a small number of times. The V gene is TRBV27, the J gene TRBJ1-2; D is undetermined. CDR1 is MNHEY and CDR2 is SMNVEV in the germline V gene (reference sequence). Trimming removed 0 bases at V and 4 bases at J, with 15 bases between. The length of the CDR3 is 16 residues. CDR3 in DNA: TGTGCCAGCAGTTTATCGTCGGGCCCACTCTCCTATGGCTACACCTTC. This encodes CASSLSSGPLSYGYTF.

This clonotype appeared a few times. The genes are TRBV29-1 and TRBJ1-5; 7 bases are shared with TRBD1. The CDR3 is 13 residues long. Trimming at V came to 4 bases and at J to 4 bases, leaving 4 bases not matched to a gene. The germline gives CDR1 SQVTM, CDR2 ANQGSEA. The CDR3 nucleotides read TGCAGCGTTGGACAGGGCGGGAATCAGCCCCAGCATTTT. Its translation is CSVGQGGNQPQHF.

The V and J genes are TRBV6-5 and TRBJ1-4; D might be TRBD1 (5 bases). Germline CDR1 is MNHEY and CDR2 is SVGAGI. This CDR3 has 14 residues. Trimming cost V 5 bases and J 7 bases, with 14 bases left between them. The CDR3 is CASSRSGRFEKLFF. The CDR3 DNA is TGTGCCAGCAGTCGGTCGGGGCGGTTTGAAAAACTGTTTTTT.

The rearrangement links TRBV7-2 to TRBJ2-1, with a possible D match to TRBD1 (5 bases). Germline V gives CDR1 SGHTA, CDR2 FQGNSA. The CDR3 extends over 17 amino acids. The V end was cut by 5 bases, the J end by 9 bases, with 26 bases between. CDR3 loop: CASSPRVRAVSSSEQFF. The CDR3 nucleotides read TGTGCCAGCAGCCCCAGGGTCAGGGCGGTCTCCAGTAGTGAGCAGTTCTTC.

This clonotype was observed a handful of times. The rearrangement joins TRBV7-3 to TRBJ2-2; 9 nucleotides match TRBD2. Germline lookup yields CDR1 SGHTA and CDR2 FQGTGA. The V and J ends lost 8 bases and 9 bases, in that order; junction bases with no gene match: 13. The CDR3 has 15 residues. The CDR3 region is CASGRRSSGGWELFF. The CDR3 bases are TGTGCCAGCGGCCGGAGGAGTAGCGGGGGCTGGGAGCTGTTTTTT. Filled out from reference TRBV7-3 and TRBJ2-2, the complete variable domain reads GAGVSQTPSNKVTEKGKYVELRCDPISGHTALYWYRQSLGQGPEFLIYFQGTGAADDSGLPNDRFFAVRPEGSVSTLKIQRTERGDSAVYLCASGRRSSGGWELFFGEGSRLTVL.